Given below is one T cell receptor (beta chain) in context. No cognate antigen has been identified for it. Per-base qualities were not stored, and no clone one base away is much larger. This sample is drawn from a study of blood T cell repertoires in COVID-19 (dated by TCRdb to about 2020). Background for the entire study: Samples covering the acute and convalescent phases of COVID-19 were provided by collaborators in the United States, Italy and Spain. The material from the prospective study consisted of cDNA or gDNA derived from T cells, B-cell-depleted T cells, or PBMCs. Deeply sampled blood TCRbeta repertoires from subjects exposed to, actively infected with, or recovered from COVID-19 were included in the dataset. The repertoires were made available in a free public database intended to serve as a resource for research on the immune response to SARS-CoV-2. The samples were drawn from two sources: the first 160 participants of the ongoing ImmuneRACE study, and approximately 1,300 subjects contributed by 6 global collaborators. A de-identified subject ID, COVID-19 status, age in years and sex were almost always included in the sample metadata. Where available, HLA class I and class II types were taken from metadata supplied by the sample provider and were not determined by assay-based typing.

Each collaborating institution followed its own protocols to collect whole blood in K2EDTA tubes. Collaborator samples were shipped for TCRbeta analysis as frozen whole blood, isolated PBMCs, or DNA extracted from either sample type. CDR1 and CDR2, looked up from the germline V gene, are SGHVS and FQNEAQ. Taken from cysteine to phenylalanine, the CDR3 has 15 residues. Solely the CDR3 DNA is kept, with 45 bases framed from the first base. The junction shows trimming of 1 base on V and 8 bases on J, plus 14 bases between the germline ends. General findings and caveats noted by the study authors: The amount of clinical and demographic metadata varied by source and participant and was provided uncurated.

TCRbeta CDR3 regions were amplified from genomic DNA by means of the immunoSEQ Assay, a bias-controlled multiplex PCR. As for the authors' bioinformatics: The number of nucleated cells in each sample was estimated from the amplification of reference gene primers within the assay. To quantify the absolute abundance of each unique TCRbeta CDR3 rearrangement, sequence reads were collapsed and filtered. For each sample, productive Simpson clonality was calculated as the square root of Simpson's diversity index across productive rearrangements. Not all clones reach the TCRdb copy of this immuneACCESS table, which keeps in-frame sequences only. Checked studies attribute under half of the gap to unresolved V genes and leave the rest unexplained. That table furnishes V, J and clone size, whereas the DNA furnished D and trimming. The sample table shows approximately 240,000 clones, and 82% are seen once. The top ten hold 4.5% to 6% of the sample.

This sequence originates from a woman over 75 with active or convalescent COVID-19. In this chain, TRBV7-8 is recombined with TRBJ2-2; the D gene cannot be resolved reliably. The sequenced sample was peripheral blood. The CDR3 region reads CASSLVPEIVGELFF. The bases read TGTGCCAGCAGCTTAGTGCCAGAAATTGTAGGGGAGCTGTTTTTT.